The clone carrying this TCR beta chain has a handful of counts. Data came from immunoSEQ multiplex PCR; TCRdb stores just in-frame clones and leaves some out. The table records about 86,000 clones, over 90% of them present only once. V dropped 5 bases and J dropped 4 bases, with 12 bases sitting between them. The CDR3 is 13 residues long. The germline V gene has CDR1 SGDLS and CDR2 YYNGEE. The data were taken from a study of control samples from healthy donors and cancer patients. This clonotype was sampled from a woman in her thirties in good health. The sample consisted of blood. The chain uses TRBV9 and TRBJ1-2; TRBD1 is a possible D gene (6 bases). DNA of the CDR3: TGTGCCAGCAGTCAACAGGGTGGCTATGGCTACACCTTC. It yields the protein CASSQQGGYGYTF.